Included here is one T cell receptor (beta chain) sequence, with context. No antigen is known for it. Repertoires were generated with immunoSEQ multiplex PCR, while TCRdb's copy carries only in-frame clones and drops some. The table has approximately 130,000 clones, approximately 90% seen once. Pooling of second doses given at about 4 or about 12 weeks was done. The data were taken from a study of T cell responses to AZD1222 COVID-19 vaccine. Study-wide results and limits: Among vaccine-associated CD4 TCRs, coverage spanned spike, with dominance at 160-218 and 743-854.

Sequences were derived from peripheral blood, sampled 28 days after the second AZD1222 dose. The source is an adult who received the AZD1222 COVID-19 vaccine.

The CDR3 bases are TGCGCCAGCAGCTTCACCGGGGTGAGCACTGAAGCTTTCTTT. Amino acid sequence: CASSFTGVSTEAFF. V and J are TRBV5-1 and TRBJ1-1; no firm D call. The CDR3 consists of 14 residues. CDR1 and CDR2 (germline): SGHRS, YFSETQ. V was pared by 2 bases and J by 4 bases, with 12 bases between. Together with reference TRBV5-1 and TRBJ1-1, the CDR3 gives the full variable domain: KAGVTQTPRYLIKTRGQQVTLSCSPISGHRSVSWYQQTPGQGLQFLFEYFSETQRNKGNFPGRFSGRQFSNSRSEMNVSTLELGDSALYLCASSFTGVSTEAFFGQGTRLTVV.